This record looks at one T cell receptor beta chain sequence and its context. The sample originates from a study of OX40 agonist ivuxolimab in advanced cancers. CDR1 SGHKS and CDR2 YYEKEE come from the germline V gene (reference sequence). J gave up 4 bases and V 2 bases, and 2 bases lay outside the gene matches. CDR3 length: 14 residues. TCRdb's copy holds only in-frame clones and misses some; the assay was immunoSEQ multiplex PCR. The profile covers about 68,000 clones, with 83% appearing a single time and 1.4% taken by the ten largest. The sequences come from CD4+ or CD8+ T cells sorted from blood, collected in a trial of the OX40 agonist ivuxolimab. The rearrangement uses TRBV5-5 and TRBJ1-3, with TRBD1 identical over 8 bases. The source of this sequence is an adult with an advanced solid tumor such as melanoma, head and neck, liver or kidney cancer. As DNA, the CDR3 is TGTGCCAGCAGCTTCCACAGGGGGGGAAACACCATATATTTT. Protein: CASSFHRGGNTIYF.